Below are 22 T cell receptor beta chains sequenced from a single sample in a study of prognosis after radiotherapy for stage I lung cancer. Starting from genomic DNA, TCR beta CDR3 was amplified through two-round multiplex PCR. Gene-specific primers for each TRBV and TRBJ gene drove first-round PCR. TCRdb itself ran the multiplex PCR reads through MiXCR, one entry per CDR3 protein. The sample has around 21,000 distinct CDR3 sequences, around half seen once; the top ten hold 30% to 35%. Here the sequenced sample was PBMCs, taken before or after stereotactic body radiation therapy (not recorded which). The receptor set was obtained from a donor aged 50 or older with non-small cell lung cancer.

This clonotype appeared many times. This rearrangement joins TRBV9 to TRBJ2-5; 8 bases agree with TRBD1. CDR3 length: 14 residues. Germline V gene sequence: CDR1 SGDLS, CDR2 YYNGEE. Germline trimming cut 1 base from V and 4 bases from J; bases unmatched to any gene: 3. CDR3 region: CASSVSGGLETQYF. The DNA of the CDR3 is TGTGCCAGCAGCGTATCAGGGGGCCTAGAGACCCAGTACTTC.

V usage is TRBV5-1 and J usage is TRBJ2-1; the D gene could be TRBD1 or TRBD2 (5 bases each). The CDR3 contains 16 residues. Trimming removed 2 bases at V and 7 bases at J, with 19 bases between. The germline V gene encodes CDR1 SGHRS and CDR2 YFSETQ. In nucleotides, the CDR3 is TGCGCCAGCAGCTTTATAATCGGGACCAAGAGGAATGAGCAGTTCTTC. Translating it yields CASSFIIGTKRNEQFF. Variable domain in full (rest from reference TRBV5-1 and TRBJ2-1): KAGVTQTPRYLIKTRGQQVTLSCSPISGHRSVSWYQQTPGQGLQFLFEYFSETQRNKGNFPGRFSGRQFSNSRSEMNVSTLELGDSALYLCASSFIIGTKRNEQFFGPGTRLTVL.

Many counts were recorded for this clonotype. The J gene is TRBJ2-1, the V gene TRBV29-1, with a tentative D call TRBD2 (5 bases). This CDR3 comprises 16 residues. Trimming left V 4 bases short and J 3 bases short, with 19 bases between. CDR1 is SQVTM and CDR2 is ANQGSEA in the germline V gene. The CDR3, as DNA: TGCAGCGTTGTTGGGCAGGCTAGCCTGTTCTACAATGAGCAGTTCTTC. Its translation: CSVVGQASLFYNEQFF.

At least ten counts were recorded for this clonotype. V is TRBV7-3 and J is TRBJ2-1; 14 nucleotides match TRBD2. The length of the CDR3 is 15 residues. Germline V gene lookup returns CDR1 SGHTA and CDR2 FQGTGA. The junction had 8 bases not matched to a gene; V was cut back by 5 bases and J by 11 bases. The CDR3 region has the DNA TGTGCCAGCAGCGTAGGGACTAGCGGGAGATATCAGCAGTTCTTC. This sequence encodes CASSVGTSGRYQQFF.

This clonotype appeared once. This chain links TRBV7-9 with TRBJ2-1, with D uncertain. CDR3 size: 16 residues. Trimming left V 2 bases short and J 4 bases short, with 15 bases between. The germline V gene has CDR1 SEHNR and CDR2 FQNEAQ (reference sequence). Here the CDR3 reads CASSLTLTVNYNEQFF. The CDR3 nucleotides read TGTGCCAGCAGCTTAACTCTAACGGTGAATTACAATGAGCAGTTCTTC.

This clonotype was observed at least ten times. A much larger clone differs from this one at a single base, so this may be a read error. The gene calls are TRBV5-1 and TRBJ2-1; 8 nucleotides align to TRBD2. V lost 2 bases, J lost 9 bases, and 10 bases stayed unmatched. Germline V gives CDR1 SGHRS, CDR2 YFSETQ. The CDR3 covers 15 residues. CDR3: CASSFGSGRPGEQFF. The DNA for the CDR3 is TGCGCCAGCAGCTTCGGGAGCGGGAGACCAGGTGAGCAGTTCTTC. Variable domain in full (rest from reference TRBV5-1 and TRBJ2-1): KAGVTQTPRYLIKTRGQQVTLSCSPISGHRSVSWYQQTPGQGLQFLFEYFSETQRNKGNFPGRFSGRQFSNSRSEMNVSTLELGDSALYLCASSFGSGRPGEQFFGPGTRLTVL.

In its sample, this clonotype ranks as medium-sized (0.01 to 0.1%). V usage is TRBV11-2 and J usage is TRBJ2-7; 13 bases align to TRBD2. The CDR3 length is 15 residues. V lost 5 bases, J lost 6 bases, and 7 bases stayed unmatched. Germline V gene lookup returns CDR1 SGHAT and CDR2 FQNNGV. For the CDR3, the DNA is TGTGCCAGCAGCGCAACTAGCGGGAGGGTAGGCGAGCAGTACTTC. This gives the protein CASSATSGRVGEQYF.

Of note for this clonotype: This could be a read error, since a much larger clone is one nucleotide away. This chain uses TRBV7-9 with TRBJ2-1; D possibly corresponds to TRBD2 (6 bases). Germline V lookup: CDR1 SEHNR, CDR2 FQNEAQ (reference sequence). This CDR3 region has 16 residues. V was pared by 5 bases and J by 6 bases, with 20 bases between. This CDR3 is CASSPREYREPNEQFF. The CDR3 DNA sequence: TGTGCCAGCAGCCCTCGTGAGTATCGGGAGCCCAATGAGCAGTTCTTC.

This clonotype was detected ten times or more. The rearrangement uses TRBV4-2 and TRBJ2-2; D unresolved. CDR3 size: 17 residues. V was cut by 0 bases and J by 4 bases, with 15 bases left in between. Germline assignment: CDR1 LGHNA and CDR2 YNFKEQ. For the CDR3, the DNA is TGTGCCAGCAGCCAAGATCTGGGCTCCCGGTTCACCGGGGAGCTGTTTTTT. Its translation is CASSQDLGSRFTGELFF.

This clonotype was observed at least ten times. This chain links TRBV20-1 with TRBJ2-1; D is tentatively TRBD1 or TRBD2 (6 bases each). This CDR3 comprises 14 residues. Germline V gene lookup returns CDR1 DFQATT and CDR2 SNEGSKA (reference sequence). V lost 4 bases and J lost 2, with 12 bases in between. CDR3 sequence: CSAKGGQTYNEQFF. CDR3 nucleotides: TGCAGTGCTAAAGGGGGGCAAACCTACAATGAGCAGTTCTTC.

Judged by abundance, this clonotype is medium-sized. The chain carries TRBV12-5 and TRBJ1-2; D not resolved. This CDR3 is 12 amino acids long. The germline V and J ends were trimmed by 1 base and 10 bases, with 10 bases remaining between them. Germline loops: CDR1 LGHNT, CDR2 FRNRAP. CDR3 region: CASGLERYLYTF. For the CDR3, the DNA is TGTGCTAGTGGTTTGGAACGTTACCTCTACACCTTC.

This clonotype has ten or more counts. The CDR3 region is CSATYGTSRETQYF. The CDR3 DNA is TGCAGTGCGACTTACGGGACTAGCCGGGAGACCCAGTACTTC. The chain joins TRBV20-1 to TRBJ2-5, with TRBD2 matching 9 bases. In germline, CDR1 is DFQATT, CDR2 SNEGSKA (reference sequence). The length of the CDR3 is 14 residues. The V and J ends lost 6 bases and 5 bases, in that order; junction bases with no gene match: 10.

This clonotype has ten or more counts. V and J are TRBV14 and TRBJ2-7; D might be TRBD1 (5 bases). The V end was cut by 2 bases, the J end by 3 bases, with 17 bases between. Germline V gene lookup returns CDR1 SGHDN and CDR2 FVKESK. The CDR3 is 16 amino acids. As DNA, the CDR3 is TGTGCCAGCAGCCAACTTCCAGGGTATTCGCTCTACGAGCAGTACTTC. This codes for CASSQLPGYSLYEQYF. The full variable domain, completed using reference TRBV14 and TRBJ2-7, is EAGVTQFPSHSVIEKGQTVTLRCDPISGHDNLYWYRRVMGKEIKFLLHFVKESKQDESGMPNNRFLAERTGGTYSTLKVQPAELEDSGVYFCASSQLPGYSLYEQYFGPGTRLTVT.

J is TRBJ2-1 and V is TRBV6-2 or TRBV6-3; D gene unclear. This CDR3 is 18 amino acids long. V was clipped by 0 bases and J by 1 base, with 16 bases between them. CDR1 MNHEY and CDR2 SVGEGT come from the germline V gene. CDR3: CASSYSGRAVISYNEQFF. The CDR3 region has the DNA TGTGCCAGCAGTTACTCCGGACGAGCTGTAATTTCCTACAATGAGCAGTTCTTC.

The J gene is TRBJ2-7, the V gene TRBV11-2, with TRBD1 identical over 9 bases. V dropped 5 bases and J dropped 4; count of bases not matched to a gene: 9. Germline CDR1 is SGHAT and CDR2 is FQNNGV. CDR3 length: 15 residues. The CDR3 DNA follows: TGTGCCAGCAGCCTCCGGGACAGGGATCTGTACGAGCAGTACTTC. Translation gives CASSLRDRDLYEQYF.

Comments on this clonotype: A far larger clone is one base from this, pointing to a likely read error. This chain uses TRBV7-9 with TRBJ2-1; 9 bases map to TRBD2. CDR3 size: 15 residues. Germline V gene lookup returns CDR1 SEHNR and CDR2 FQNEAQ (reference sequence). V trimming: 6 bases; J trimming: 1 base; junction bases outside the gene matches: 4. The CDR3 coding sequence is TGTGCCAGCAGTCTACTAGCGGGTTCCTACAATGAGCAGTTCTTC. It translates to CASSLLAGSYNEQFF.

This chain connects TRBV6-1 to TRBJ2-1; 11 bases are a match to TRBD1. After removal of 6 bases from V and 4 bases from J, the junction contained 11 bases not matched to a gene. CDR3 length equals 17 residues. The germline V gene encodes CDR1 MNHNS and CDR2 SASEGT. CDR3 protein: CASSPIPGQGAYNEQFF. In DNA form, the CDR3 reads TGTGCCAGCAGCCCCATCCCCGGACAGGGGGCTTACAATGAGCAGTTCTTC.

The rearrangement uses TRBV6-1 and TRBJ2-7; 9 bases agree with TRBD2. Trimming at V came to 7 bases and at J to 7 bases, leaving 14 bases not matched to a gene. The germline gives CDR1 MNHNS, CDR2 SASEGT. The CDR3 extends over 15 amino acids. CDR3 nucleotides: TGTGCCAGCAACATAGCGGGAGCCACCCCATCGGAGCAGTACTTC. Protein product: CASNIAGATPSEQYF.

This clonotype was seen repeatedly, ten times or more. The chain joins TRBV5-5 to TRBJ2-3, with 9 positions matching TRBD1. This CDR3 is built from 15 residues. Germline loops: CDR1 SGHKS, CDR2 YYEKEE (reference sequence). V shed 4 bases and J 3 bases; nucleotides not matched to a gene: 6. CDR3 loop: CASSGDRGETDTQYF. CDR3 DNA: TGTGCCAGCAGCGGTGACAGGGGGGAGACAGATACGCAGTATTTT.

At least ten counts were recorded for this clonotype. The chain combines TRBV7-9 with TRBJ2-1; tentative D call: TRBD2 (6 bases). V lost 5 bases and J lost 6, with 20 bases in between. Per germline, CDR1 SEHNR and CDR2 FQNEAQ (reference sequence). The CDR3 has 16 residues. Written as DNA, the CDR3 is TGTGCCAGCAGCCCTCGTGAGGATCGGGAGCTCAATGAGCAGTTCTTC. This translates into CASSPREDRELNEQFF.

This clonotype was detected many times. Since a much larger clone is just one base distant, this may be a read error. The V call is TRBV7-2, the J call TRBJ1-2, with TRBD1 as a possible D gene (5 bases). Germline V gene sequence: CDR1 SGHTA, CDR2 FQGNSA. This CDR3 is built from 17 residues. This CDR3 is CASSPGGGASLNSGYTF. The CDR3 DNA reads as TGTGCCAGCAGCCCCGGGGGAGGGGCGTCCCTTAACTCTGGCTACACCTTC.

The rearrangement links TRBV7-3 to TRBJ2-1; possible D gene TRBD1, 5 bases. This CDR3 spans 13 amino acids. CDR1 is SGHTA and CDR2 is FQGTGA in the germline V gene. The V end was cut by 5 bases, the J end by 5 bases, with 10 bases between. CDR3 loop: CASSIRRDNEQFF. The CDR3 bases are TGTGCCAGCAGCATACGCAGGGACAATGAGCAGTTCTTC.